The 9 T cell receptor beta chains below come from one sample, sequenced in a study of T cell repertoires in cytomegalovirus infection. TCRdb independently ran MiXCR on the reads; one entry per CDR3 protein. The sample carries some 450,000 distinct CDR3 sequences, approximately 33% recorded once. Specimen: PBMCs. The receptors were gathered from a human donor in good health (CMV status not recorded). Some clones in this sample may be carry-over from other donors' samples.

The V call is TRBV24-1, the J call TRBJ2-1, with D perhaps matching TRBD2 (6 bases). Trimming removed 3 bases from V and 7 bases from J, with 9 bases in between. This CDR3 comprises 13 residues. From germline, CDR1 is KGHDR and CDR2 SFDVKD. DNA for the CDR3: TGTGCCACCAGTGATGGAGGGAAGAATGAGCAGTTCTTC. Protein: CATSDGGKNEQFF.

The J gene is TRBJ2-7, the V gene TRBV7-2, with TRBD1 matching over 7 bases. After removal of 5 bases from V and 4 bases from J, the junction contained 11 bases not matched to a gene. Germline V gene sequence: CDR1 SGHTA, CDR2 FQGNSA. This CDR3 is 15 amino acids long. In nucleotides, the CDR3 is TGTGCCAGCAGCCACTCAGGGGGATGTCCGTACGAGCAGTACTTC. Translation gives CASSHSGGCPYEQYF.

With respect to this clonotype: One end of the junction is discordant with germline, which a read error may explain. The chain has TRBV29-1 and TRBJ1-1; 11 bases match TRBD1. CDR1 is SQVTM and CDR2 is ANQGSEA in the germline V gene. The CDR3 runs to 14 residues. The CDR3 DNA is TGCAGCGTGGGGGGACAGGGGGAGAACACTGATGCTTTCTTT. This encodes CSVGGQGENTDAFF.

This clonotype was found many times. The CDR3 spells CASSGTGGHEQFF. CDR3 coding DNA: TGTGCCAGCAGCGGGACCGGGGGGCATGAGCAGTTCTTC. This sequence joins TRBV7-8 and TRBJ2-1, with D possibly matching TRBD2 (7 bases). Germline CDR1 is SGHVS and CDR2 is FQNEAQ. This CDR3 spans 13 amino acids. V was clipped by 5 bases and J by 8 bases, with 13 bases between them.

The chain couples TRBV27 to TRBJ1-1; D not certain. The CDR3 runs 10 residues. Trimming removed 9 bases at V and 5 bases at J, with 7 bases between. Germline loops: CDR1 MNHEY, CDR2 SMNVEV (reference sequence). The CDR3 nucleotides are TGTGCCAGTGGGCGGACTGAAGCTTTCTTT. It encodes CASGRTEAFF.

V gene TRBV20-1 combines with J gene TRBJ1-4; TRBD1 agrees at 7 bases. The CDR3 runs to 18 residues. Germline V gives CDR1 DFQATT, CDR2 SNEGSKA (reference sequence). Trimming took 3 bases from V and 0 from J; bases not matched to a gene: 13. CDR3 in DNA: TGCAGTGCTAGTTTAGTGGGGACAGATATATCAACTAATGAAAAACTGTTTTTT. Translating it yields CSASLVGTDISTNEKLFF.

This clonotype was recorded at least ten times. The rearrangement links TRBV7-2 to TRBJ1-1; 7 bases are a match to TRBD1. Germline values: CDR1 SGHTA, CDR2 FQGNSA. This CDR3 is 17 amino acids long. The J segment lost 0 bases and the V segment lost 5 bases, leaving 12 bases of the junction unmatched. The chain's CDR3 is CASSLISQGGMNTEAFF. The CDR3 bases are TGTGCCAGCAGCCTAATCTCGCAGGGGGGAATGAACACTGAAGCTTTCTTT.

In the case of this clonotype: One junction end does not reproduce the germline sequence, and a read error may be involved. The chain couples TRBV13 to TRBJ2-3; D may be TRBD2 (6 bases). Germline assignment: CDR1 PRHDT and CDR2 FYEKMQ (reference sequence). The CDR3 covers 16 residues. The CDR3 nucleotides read TGTGCCAGCGAAAGATGGGGGGTCGATAACACAGATAAGCAGTATTTT. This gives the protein CASERWGVDNTDKQYF.

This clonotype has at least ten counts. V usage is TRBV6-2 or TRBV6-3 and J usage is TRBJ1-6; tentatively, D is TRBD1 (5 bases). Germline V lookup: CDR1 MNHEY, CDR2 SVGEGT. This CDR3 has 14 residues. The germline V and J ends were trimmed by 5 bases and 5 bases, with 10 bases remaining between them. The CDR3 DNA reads TGTGCCAGCAGTACTGGGGCCGATAATTCACCCCTCCACTTT. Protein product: CASSTGADNSPLHF.